The clone carrying this T cell receptor (beta chain) came up many times. The source of the sample is a study of molecular identifiers for immune sequencing clone quantification. Study details: In replicates, RNA from approximately 20,000 or 100,000 naive CD8 cells was divided five ways and four parts were sequenced.

The authors built bulk TCR libraries by previously described methods with listed TCR primers. TCRdb used MiXCR to reprocess the PCR reads, holding one entry per CDR3 protein. Found here are tens of thousands of distinct CDR3 sequences, around 21% of them singletons; the top ten hold about 1.2%. Naive CD8 T cells were FACS-sorted by CD8+CD4-CCR7+CD45RA+ markers. This sequence originates from a human donor in good health. Some libraries in this study had Jurkat cell RNA spiked in. Sequencing was performed on naive CD8+ T cells from blood, with Jurkat cell RNA spiked in. Subset defined: FACS-sorted CD8+CD4-CCR7+CD45RA+ naive T cells.

The CDR3 DNA is TGTGCCTGGAGTGTTCTGGGGGTAGGCTCCTACAATGAGCAGTTCTTC. It encodes CAWSVLGVGSYNEQFF. V usage is TRBV30 and J usage is TRBJ2-1; D might be TRBD1 or TRBD2, each matching 5 bases. The CDR3 has 16 residues. Trimming took off 0 bases at V and 0 bases at J, with 12 bases between the two ends. Germline V gene lookup returns CDR1 GTSNPN and CDR2 SVGIG (reference sequence).